This passage covers 5 T cell receptor beta chains from one sample sequenced in a study of cytomegalovirus exposure and HLA in healthy donors (TCRdb year 2017). Libraries were made using the immunoSEQ multiplex PCR assay. A mixture of 60 forward primers for TCR Vbeta segments and 13 reverse primers for TCR Jbeta segments was used in the multiplex PCR. As stored in TCRdb, this immuneACCESS dataset retains in-frame rearrangements with V and J assigned. A fraction of the clones does not appear; measured against another copy, unresolved V genes explain less than half of the discrepancy, and the remainder lacks a known reason. The sample contains a few hundred thousand clones, about three quarters of them found a single time. The top ten constitute more than 1.5% of the sample. Source material: PBMCs. These receptors were taken from a man between 18 and 29 years old in good health and CMV-seronegative.

This chain joins TRBV4-2 and TRBJ1-1; TRBD1 matches at 9 bases. This CDR3 has 17 residues. With V trimmed by 5 bases and J by 5 bases, 15 bases remained unmatched. Germline V CDR1 and CDR2: LGHNA, YNFKEQ. The CDR3 sequence is CASSIRQGGKIGTEAFF. The CDR3, as DNA: TGTGCCAGCAGCATTCGACAGGGGGGAAAAATTGGTACTGAAGCTTTCTTT.

CDR3 sequence reads: CASGRGDHNEQFF. DNA of the CDR3: TGTGCTTCAGGGCGGGGGGACCACAATGAGCAGTTCTTC. This chain uses TRBV28 with TRBJ2-1; 8 bases align to TRBD2. The CDR3 runs 13 residues. Germline loops: CDR1 MDHEN, CDR2 SYDVKM.

The chain employs TRBV2 and TRBJ2-6; D possibly corresponds to TRBD1 (6 bases). This CDR3 is 17 amino acids long. The V end was cut by 5 bases, the J end by 0 bases, with 14 bases between. CDR1 and CDR2 (germline): SNHLY, FYNNEI. The CDR3 nucleotides are TGTGCCAGCAGTTTGACAGGTCCTCGCTCTGGGGCCAACGTCCTGACTTTC. Its protein is CASSLTGPRSGANVLTF.

The rearrangement joins TRBV10-3 to TRBJ1-2; no definite D call. CDR1 ENHRY and CDR2 SYGVKD come from the germline V gene. V lost 0 bases to trimming and J lost 2 bases, with 4 bases between them. CDR3 length: 13 residues. CDR3: CAISESQNYGYTF. In nucleotides, the CDR3 is TGTGCCATCAGTGAGTCCCAAAACTATGGCTACACCTTC.

The V call is TRBV5-4, the J call TRBJ2-5; D not resolved. The CDR3 is 14 amino acids. The V gene's germline CDR1 is SGHNT and CDR2 YYREEE (reference sequence). The V end lost 0 bases, the J end lost 2 bases, and 8 bases lay between the germline ends. In nucleotides, the CDR3 is TGTGCCAGCAGCTTGGACCAAGCACAAGAGACCCAGTACTTC. It yields the protein CASSLDQAQETQYF.